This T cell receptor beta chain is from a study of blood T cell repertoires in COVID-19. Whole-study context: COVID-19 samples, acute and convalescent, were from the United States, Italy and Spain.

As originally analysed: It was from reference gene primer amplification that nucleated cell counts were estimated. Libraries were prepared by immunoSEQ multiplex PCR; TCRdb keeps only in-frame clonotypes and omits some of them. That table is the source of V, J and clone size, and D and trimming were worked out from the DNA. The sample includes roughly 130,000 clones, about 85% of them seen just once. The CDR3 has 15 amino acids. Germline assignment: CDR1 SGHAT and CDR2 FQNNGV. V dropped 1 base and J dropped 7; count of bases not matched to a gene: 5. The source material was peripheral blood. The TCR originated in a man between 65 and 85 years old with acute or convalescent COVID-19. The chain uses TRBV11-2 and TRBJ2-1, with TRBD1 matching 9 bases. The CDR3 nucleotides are TGTGCCAGCAGCTTAGGGGACAGGGAGGCGAATGAGCAGTTCTTC. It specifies CASSLGDREANEQFF.